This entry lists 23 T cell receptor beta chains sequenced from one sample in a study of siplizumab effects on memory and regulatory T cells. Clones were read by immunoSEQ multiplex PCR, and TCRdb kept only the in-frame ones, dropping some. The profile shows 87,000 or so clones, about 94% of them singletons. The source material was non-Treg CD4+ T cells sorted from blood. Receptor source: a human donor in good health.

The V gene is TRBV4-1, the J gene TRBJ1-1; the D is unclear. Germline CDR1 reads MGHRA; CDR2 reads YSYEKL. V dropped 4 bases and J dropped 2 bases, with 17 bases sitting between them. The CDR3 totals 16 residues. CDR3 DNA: TGCGCCAGCAGCCCTCTAAGGGTATCAATAAACACTGAAGCTTTCTTT. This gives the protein CASSPLRVSINTEAFF.

The CDR3 DNA is TGTGCCACCAGCAGAGATCTTTCTTTGGGTACTTCGAACACTGAAGCTTTCTTT. Residues: CATSRDLSLGTSNTEAFF. This chain connects TRBV15 to TRBJ1-1; D call uncertain. Trimming took off 0 bases at V and 1 base at J, with 18 bases between the two ends. CDR1 LNHNV and CDR2 YYDKDF come from the germline V gene (reference sequence). The CDR3 is made up of 18 amino acids.

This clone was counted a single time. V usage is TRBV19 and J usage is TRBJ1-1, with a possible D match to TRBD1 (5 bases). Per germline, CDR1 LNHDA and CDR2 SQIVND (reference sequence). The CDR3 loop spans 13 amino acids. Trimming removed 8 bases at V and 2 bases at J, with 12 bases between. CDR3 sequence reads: CASRRDYNTEAFF. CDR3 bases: TGTGCCAGTCGAAGGGACTACAACACTGAAGCTTTCTTT.

The CDR3 DNA reads TGTGCCAGCAGCCGCGACATACTTAATCAGCCCCAGCATTTT. Residues: CASSRDILNQPQHF. V usage is TRBV6-6 and J usage is TRBJ1-5; no reliable D call. Germline values: CDR1 MNHNY, CDR2 SVGAGI (reference sequence). The CDR3 length is 14 residues. The V end was cut by 6 bases, the J end by 4 bases, with 13 bases between.

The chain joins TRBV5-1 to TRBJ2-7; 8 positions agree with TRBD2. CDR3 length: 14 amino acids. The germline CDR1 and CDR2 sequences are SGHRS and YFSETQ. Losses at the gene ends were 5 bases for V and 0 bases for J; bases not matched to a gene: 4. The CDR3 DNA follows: TGCGCCAGCAGATTCGGACTAGCCTCCTACGAGCAGTACTTC. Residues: CASRFGLASYEQYF.

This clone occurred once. CDR3 amino acids: CASSLKLTEAFF. DNA of the CDR3: TGTGCCAGCAGTTTAAAGCTGACTGAAGCTTTCTTT. The chain uses TRBV6-5 and TRBJ1-1; D remains ambiguous. CDR3 length: 12 residues. Germline V gives CDR1 MNHEY, CDR2 SVGAGI. Trimming stripped 4 bases from V and 5 bases from J, with 8 bases between.

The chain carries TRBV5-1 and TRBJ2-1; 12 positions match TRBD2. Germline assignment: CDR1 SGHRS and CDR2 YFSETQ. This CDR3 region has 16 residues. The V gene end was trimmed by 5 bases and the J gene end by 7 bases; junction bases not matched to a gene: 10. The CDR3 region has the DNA TGCGCCAGCAGACCCGCGGGACTAGCGGGTGTGAATGAGCAGTTCTTC. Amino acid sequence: CASRPAGLAGVNEQFF.

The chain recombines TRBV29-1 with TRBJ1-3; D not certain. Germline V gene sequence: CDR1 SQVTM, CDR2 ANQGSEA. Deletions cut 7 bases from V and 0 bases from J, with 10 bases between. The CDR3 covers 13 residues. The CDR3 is CSAKKSSGNTIYF. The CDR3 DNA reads TGCAGCGCCAAGAAGAGCTCTGGAAACACCATATATTTT.

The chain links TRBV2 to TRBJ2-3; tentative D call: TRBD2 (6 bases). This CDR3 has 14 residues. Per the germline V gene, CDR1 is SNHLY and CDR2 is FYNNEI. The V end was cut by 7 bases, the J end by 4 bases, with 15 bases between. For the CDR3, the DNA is TGTGCCAGCAAGAGGGACTGGGGGGCAGATACGCAGTATTTT. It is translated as CASKRDWGADTQYF.

The CDR3 loop reads CASSTIGTGDEKLFF. DNA for the CDR3: TGTGCCAGCAGTACGATTGGGACAGGGGATGAAAAACTGTTTTTT. This chain joins TRBV6-5 and TRBJ1-4; 10 bases are a match to TRBD1. The CDR3 is 15 amino acids. Trimming cost V 5 bases and J 6 bases; bases outside gene matches: 6. CDR1 and CDR2 from the germline V gene are MNHEY and SVGAGI.

CDR3 coding DNA: TGTGCCAGCAGCCTGGACATTAAATCGGAGCAGTACTTC. Translated: CASSLDIKSEQYF. V usage is TRBV5-6 and J usage is TRBJ2-7; D perhaps matches TRBD1 (5 bases). Germline V lookup: CDR1 SGHDT, CDR2 YYEEEE. V lost 4 bases, J lost 7 bases, and 15 bases lay in between. CDR3 size: 13 residues.

The CDR3: CASSLLGGEQFF. CDR3 DNA: TGTGCCAGCAGCCTACTGGGGGGTGAGCAGTTCTTC. This chain joins TRBV7-9 and TRBJ2-1, with D possibly matching TRBD2 (6 bases). Germline V gene sequence: CDR1 SEHNR, CDR2 FQNEAQ (reference sequence). V shed 5 bases and J shed 9 bases, with 11 bases lying between them. There are 12 residues in the CDR3.

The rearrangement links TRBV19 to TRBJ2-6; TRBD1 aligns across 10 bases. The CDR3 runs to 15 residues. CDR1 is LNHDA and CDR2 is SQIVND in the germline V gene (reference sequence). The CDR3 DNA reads TGTGCTGAACCGGGACAGGGGTCTGGGGCCAACGTCCTGACTTTC. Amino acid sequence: CAEPGQGSGANVLTF.

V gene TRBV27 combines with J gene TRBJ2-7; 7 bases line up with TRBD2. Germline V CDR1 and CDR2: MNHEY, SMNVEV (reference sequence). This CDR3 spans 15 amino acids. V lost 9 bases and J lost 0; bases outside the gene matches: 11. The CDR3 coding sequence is TGTGCCAGTGCTAAGGGGAGCGGGACCTCCTACGAGCAGTACTTC. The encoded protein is CASAKGSGTSYEQYF.

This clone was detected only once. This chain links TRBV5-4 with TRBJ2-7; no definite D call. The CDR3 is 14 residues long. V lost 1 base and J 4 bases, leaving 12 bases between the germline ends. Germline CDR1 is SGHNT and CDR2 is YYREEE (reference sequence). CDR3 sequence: CASSLFVGRYEQYF. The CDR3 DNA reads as TGTGCCAGCAGCTTGTTTGTCGGAAGGTACGAGCAGTACTTC.

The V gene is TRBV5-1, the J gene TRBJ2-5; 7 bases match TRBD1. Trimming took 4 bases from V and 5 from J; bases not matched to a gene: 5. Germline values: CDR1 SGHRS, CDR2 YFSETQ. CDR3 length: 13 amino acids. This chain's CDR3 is CASSRQGGETQYF. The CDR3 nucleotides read TGCGCCAGCAGCCGACAGGGCGGGGAGACCCAGTACTTC.

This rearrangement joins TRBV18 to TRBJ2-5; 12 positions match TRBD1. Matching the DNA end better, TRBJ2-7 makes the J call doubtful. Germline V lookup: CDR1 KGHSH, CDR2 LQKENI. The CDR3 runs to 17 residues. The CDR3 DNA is TGTGCCAGCTCACCATTCGGGACAGGGGGCCCCCTCTACGAGCAGTACTTC. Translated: CASSPFGTGGPLYEQYF.

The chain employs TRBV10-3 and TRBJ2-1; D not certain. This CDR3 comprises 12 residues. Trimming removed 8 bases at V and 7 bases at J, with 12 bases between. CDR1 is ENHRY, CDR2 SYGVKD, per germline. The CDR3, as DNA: TGTGCCATCTCCGACGGTGGGAATGAGCAGTTCTTC. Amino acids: CAISDGGNEQFF.

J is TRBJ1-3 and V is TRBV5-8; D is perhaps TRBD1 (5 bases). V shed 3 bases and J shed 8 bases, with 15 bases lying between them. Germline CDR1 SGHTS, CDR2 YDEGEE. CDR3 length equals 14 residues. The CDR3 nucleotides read TGTGCCAGCAGCTCCCGGGGGTCTGGGGACACCATATATTTT. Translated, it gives CASSSRGSGDTIYF.

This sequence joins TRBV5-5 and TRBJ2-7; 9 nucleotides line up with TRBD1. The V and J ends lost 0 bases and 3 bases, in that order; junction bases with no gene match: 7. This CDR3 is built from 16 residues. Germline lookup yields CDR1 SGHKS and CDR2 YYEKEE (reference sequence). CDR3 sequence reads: CASSLGRTGVYYEQYF. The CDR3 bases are TGTGCCAGCAGCTTGGGTAGGACAGGGGTGTACTACGAGCAGTACTTC.

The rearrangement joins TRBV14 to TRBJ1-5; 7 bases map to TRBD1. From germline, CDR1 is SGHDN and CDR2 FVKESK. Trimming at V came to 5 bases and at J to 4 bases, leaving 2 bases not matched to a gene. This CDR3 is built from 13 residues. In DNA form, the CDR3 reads TGTGCCAGCAGCTCAGGGGGGAATCAGCCCCAGCATTTT. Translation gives CASSSGGNQPQHF. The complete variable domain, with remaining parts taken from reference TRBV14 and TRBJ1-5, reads EAGVTQFPSHSVIEKGQTVTLRCDPISGHDNLYWYRRVMGKEIKFLLHFVKESKQDESGMPNNRFLAERTGGTYSTLKVQPAELEDSGVYFCASSSGGNQPQHFGDGTRLSIL.

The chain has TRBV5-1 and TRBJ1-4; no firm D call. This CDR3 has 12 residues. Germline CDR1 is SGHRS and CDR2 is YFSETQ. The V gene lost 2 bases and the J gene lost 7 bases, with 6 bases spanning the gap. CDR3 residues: CASSFGREKLFF. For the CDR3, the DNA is TGCGCCAGCAGCTTCGGACGTGAAAAACTGTTTTTT.

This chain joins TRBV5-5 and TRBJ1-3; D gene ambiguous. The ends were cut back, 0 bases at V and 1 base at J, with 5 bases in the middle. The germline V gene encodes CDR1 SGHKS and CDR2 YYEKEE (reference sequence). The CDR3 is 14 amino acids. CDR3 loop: CASSLANSGNTIYF. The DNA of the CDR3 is TGTGCCAGCAGCTTGGCCAATTCTGGAAACACCATATATTTT.